This TCR beta chain stems from a study of blood T cell repertoires in COVID-19. Overall study context: PBMCs, B-cell-depleted T cells, or T cells were the source of the cDNA or gDNA that made up the material.

Authors' data handling: Nucleated cell counts were estimated from reference gene primer amplification. TCRdb keeps only in-frame clones here, not all; method: immunoSEQ multiplex PCR. V, J and clone size reflect that table, while D and trimming were determined from the DNA. In the table there are under 85,000 clones, nearly 90% of which are singletons. CDR3 length equals 15 residues. J was trimmed by 7 bases and V by 1 base; bases with no gene match: 7. From germline, CDR1 is SEHNR and CDR2 FQNEAQ (reference sequence). This TCR came from a man between 50 and 59 years old with acute or convalescent COVID-19. The chain combines TRBV7-9 with TRBJ2-1; TRBD1 aligns across 7 bases. Sequenced: peripheral blood. The CDR3 spells CASSLVPGQVNEQFF. The CDR3 DNA follows: TGTGCCAGCAGCTTAGTTCCCGGACAGGTTAATGAGCAGTTCTTC.